This TCR beta chain was identified during a study of persistence of HIV-infected CD4 T cells (dated by TCRdb to 2018 to 2020). General notes on the study: CMV- and HIV-1 Gag-responding CD4+ T cells were isolated from ART-treated individuals so that antigen-driven clonal expansion of HIV-1-infected cells could be examined. TCRbeta sequencing assessed the clonality of all cells in each sorted population, while proviral sequencing assessed the clonality of infected cells. Peripheral blood samples of up to roughly 180 mL were collected at multiple time points, except for a couple of participants, who underwent leukapheresis at a single time point. Cross-participant TCR cluster analysis included roughly 8 participants for CMV and over five participants for Gag. The median time participants had been on suppressive ART was about eight years.

The paper's findings and limits, for the study overall: TCRbeta richness in CMV- and Gag-responding cells was significantly lower than in anti-CD3/anti-CD28-responding cells; CMV-responding cells had higher oligoclonality than CD3/CD28-stimulated and Gag-responding cells. Few individuals were included in the study, and only a limited range of antigens was tested. Within the same sorted populations, how oligoclonal the TCRs were correlated with how oligoclonal the proviruses were. Because the TCR analyses were done in bulk, restricting them to just the rare CMV-responding cells that actually carried HIV-1 proviruses was not possible. Antigen-responding cells were enriched for degenerate expanded CDR3beta sequences, which suggests convergent selection of CD4+ responses to CMV and Gag.

TCRbeta repertoires were sequenced from genomic DNA with the immunoSEQ hsTCRB assay version 4 in survey mode. Genomic DNA was diluted to around 10 ng/uL, using up to about 1 ug per sample for TCRbeta sequencing. In the original analysis: TCRbeta data analysis was done in ImmunoSeq Analyzer 3.0, and diversity was calculated on productive nucleotide rearrangements. Using the Immunarch R package, lower-bound TCR diversity was estimated with the improved Chao index and clonality was estimated with the Gini coefficient. When different nucleotide rearrangements encoded the same CDR3beta amino acid sequence, each rearrangement was treated as a distinct clonotype. TCRbeta sequences significantly enriched in antigen-responding cells relative to anti-CD3/anti-CD28-activated cells were identified by differential abundance analysis. TCRs were clustered by predicted peptide-MHC specificity with GLIPH2, both within individual participants and across merged participant data sets. Imported from immuneACCESS, the table was reduced by TCRdb to in-frame sequences with V and J called. These copies leave out some clones; in studies compared against another copy, an unresolved V gene accounts for under half, and the cause of the remainder is not known. From that table come the V and J calls and clone size; the DNA was used to work out D and trimming. The sample includes about 36,000 clones, with around four fifths observed a single time. Approximately 1% of the sample goes to the ten largest clones.

Comment on this clone: Its antigen remains undetermined. Base qualities are not recorded, but no much larger clone differs from it by a single base.

Trimming costs V 4 bases and J 6 bases, and their ends lie 20 bases apart. The CDR3 has 16 amino acids, counting the end cysteine and phenylalanine. The retained sequence is limited to the CDR3, 48 bases, with the frame set at the first base. The germline V gene specifies SGHRS as CDR1 and YFSETQ as CDR2. Read against the paper, the sample's treatment or condition label means: suppressive antiretroviral therapy. A pool of overlapping 15-mer peptides from HIV-1 Gag, at 1 ug per peptide per mL, was used to stimulate the cells. Nonresponding CD40L-negative CD69-negative CD45RO-high memory CD4+ T cells were sorted as memory populations depleted of antigen-responding cells. Participants were HIV-1-infected adults who started suppressive ART during chronic infection. Participants had undetectable plasma HIV-1 RNA below 50 copies/mL for at least 4 years. To be included, a participant needed positive CMV serology and a CD4+ T cell count above 400 cells/uL. Before stimulation, PBMCs were isolated using density centrifugation and depleted of CD8+ T cells. For approximately 18 hours, the CD8-depleted PBMCs were stimulated with anti-CD28/CD49d costimulation, a CD40-blocking antibody, and enfuvirtide to prevent new infections. Sorting was done on either a Beckman Coulter MoFlo Legacy or an XDP sorter, and propidium iodide was used to exclude dead cells. Genomic DNA was extracted using the QIAamp DNA Mini Kit for samples with more than one million cells and using the Quick-DNA Microprep Kit for all other samples.

Sequences were derived from cultured CD4+ T cells from PBMCs, sampled from a patient who received antiretroviral therapy. What the cell subset or site label conveys for this sample: CD40L-CD69- CD45RO-high memory CD4 T cells not responding to Gag peptides. The V gene is TRBV5-1 and the J gene is TRBJ2-1; the D gene is possibly TRBD2, with 6 bases matching. The TCR sequence derives from an adult with HIV. The donor label of this sample is uncertain. The CDR3 amino acid sequence is: CASSPRRRVGINEQFF. The DNA sequence is as follows: TGCGCCAGCAGCCCCCGTCGGAGGGTGGGAATCAATGAGCAGTTCTTC.